This entry lists 30 T cell receptor beta chains sequenced from one sample in a study of T cell repertoires in cytomegalovirus infection. TCRdb re-derived calls from the reads in MiXCR, one entry per CDR3 protein. Among about 570,000 distinct CDR3 sequences, over 35% were seen once, and the ten largest hold around 48%. Antigens of these TCRs are unknown. Here the sequenced sample was cultured PBMCs, taken from culture after CMV antigen stimulation. The receptors stem from a human donor in good health (CMV status not recorded). Some clones in this sample may be carry-over from other donors' samples.

V and J are TRBV18 and TRBJ2-6; 7 nucleotides align to TRBD2. J gave up 0 bases and V 3 bases, and 5 bases lay outside the gene matches. CDR3 length equals 17 residues. In germline, CDR1 is KGHSH, CDR2 LQKENI. CDR3 DNA: TGTGCCAGCTCACCCGGGGAGGGCAACTCTGGGGCCAACGTCCTGACTTTC. Encoded protein: CASSPGEGNSGANVLTF.

This clonotype turned up a few times. V usage is TRBV12-3 or TRBV12-4 and J usage is TRBJ2-7, with 8 bases fitting TRBD1. The CDR3 extends over 13 amino acids. V gave up 3 bases and J gave up 3 bases; unmatched junction bases: 1. The CDR3 nucleotides are TGTGCCAGCAGTTTGGACAGGGTCTACGAGCAGTACTTC. Amino acids: CASSLDRVYEQYF.

This chain links TRBV6-5 with TRBJ2-7; D possibly corresponds to TRBD1 (6 bases). Germline V gene lookup returns CDR1 MNHEY and CDR2 SVGAGI. The V gene lost 10 bases and the J gene lost 2 bases, with 6 bases spanning the gap. This CDR3 contains 10 residues. Written as DNA, the CDR3 is TGTGCCACAGGGGCCTACGAGCAGTACTTC. Translated: CATGAYEQYF.

This clonotype turned up a few times. The V and J genes are TRBV19 and TRBJ2-7; 9 nucleotides line up with TRBD1. Looked up from germline, CDR1 is LNHDA and CDR2 is SQIVND (reference sequence). CDR3 length: 15 residues. V lost 2 bases to trimming and J lost 1 base; unmatched junction nucleotides: 3. Here the CDR3 reads CASSISGQGSYEQYF. CDR3 sequence (DNA): TGTGCCAGTAGTATATCGGGACAGGGTTCCTACGAGCAGTACTTC.

This clonotype was counted a few times. V and J are TRBV28 and TRBJ2-2; tentatively, D is TRBD2 (6 bases). Germline V gene data show CDR1 as MDHEN and CDR2 as SYDVKM. The CDR3 consists of 13 residues. The ends were cut back, 6 bases at V and 4 bases at J, with 9 bases in the middle. In DNA form, the CDR3 reads TGTGCCAGCAGATCCGGGGGCACCGGGGAGCTGTTTTTT. It specifies CASRSGGTGELFF.

The gene calls are TRBV7-9 and TRBJ2-3; D gene ambiguous. V lost 2 bases and J 3 bases, leaving 6 bases between the germline ends. Germline CDR1 is SEHNR and CDR2 is FQNEAQ (reference sequence). CDR3 length: 13 residues. CDR3 nucleotides: TGTGCCAGCAGCTTAAAGTGGACAGATACGCAGTATTTT. Its translation is CASSLKWTDTQYF.

The rearrangement joins TRBV7-2 to TRBJ1-1; 8 bases map to TRBD1. Germline V gene data show CDR1 as SGHTA and CDR2 as FQGNSA. The CDR3 totals 13 residues. V was clipped by 1 base and J by 11 bases; unmatched bases: 6. The CDR3, as DNA: TGTGCCAGCAGCTTAGGAGTCAGGGGGCATGCTTTCTTT. It encodes CASSLGVRGHAFF.

This chain uses TRBV5-6 with TRBJ1-6; TRBD1 matches 9 bases. Germline V lookup: CDR1 SGHDT, CDR2 YYEEEE. The CDR3 is made up of 15 amino acids. V was pared by 5 bases and J by 12 bases, with 12 bases of the junction left unmatched. CDR3 sequence: CASSLQGQGSLPLHF. The DNA for the CDR3 is TGTGCCAGCAGTCTCCAAGGACAGGGGAGTTTACCCCTCCACTTT.

This clonotype has a handful of counts. The chain has TRBV30 and TRBJ2-7; maybe TRBD1 (6 bases). Per the germline V gene, CDR1 is GTSNPN and CDR2 is SVGIG (reference sequence). V was shortened by 7 bases and J by 9 bases, with 22 bases between the two germline ends. The CDR3 sequence is 13 residues long. This CDR3 reads CALSGTINLGQYF. The DNA of the CDR3 is TGTGCCTTATCCGGGACAATAAATCTCGGGCAGTACTTC.

The CDR3 here is CASSVSSGGYNEQFF. In nucleotides, the CDR3 is TGTGCCAGCAGCGTCTCTAGCGGGGGATACAATGAGCAGTTCTTC. This chain uses TRBV2 with TRBJ2-1; 10 bases map to TRBD2. There are 15 residues in the CDR3. CDR1 and CDR2 from the germline V gene are SNHLY and FYNNEI. V trimming: 6 bases; J trimming: 4 bases; junction bases outside the gene matches: 6.

Ten or more counts support this clonotype. The chain links TRBV7-2 to TRBJ1-1; 9 positions match TRBD1. This CDR3 region has 15 residues. CDR1 SGHTA and CDR2 FQGNSA come from the germline V gene. With V trimmed by 3 bases and J by 5 bases, 7 bases remained unmatched. CDR3 bases: TGTGCCAGCAGCTTCATTGGACAGGGGATGACTGAAGCTTTCTTT. Translation gives CASSFIGQGMTEAFF.

The chain links TRBV15 to TRBJ2-5, with D hard to call. Trimming removed 4 bases at V and 4 bases at J, with 7 bases between. The CDR3 sequence is 12 residues long. Germline V gene lookup returns CDR1 LNHNV and CDR2 YYDKDF (reference sequence). The CDR3 loop reads CATSNDGETQYF. In nucleotides, the CDR3 is TGTGCCACCAGCAATGACGGAGAGACCCAGTACTTC.

This clonotype was seen a handful of times. The chain has TRBV20-1 and TRBJ1-1; D is unclear. The CDR3 is 11 amino acids. The ends were cut back, 3 bases at V and 7 bases at J, with 9 bases in the middle. Per the germline V gene, CDR1 is DFQATT and CDR2 is SNEGSKA (reference sequence). As DNA, the CDR3 is TGCAGTGCTAGTTTGGGAGTTGAAGCTTTCTTT. This translates into CSASLGVEAFF.

This clonotype was seen a few times. V is TRBV19 and J is TRBJ2-1; 7 nucleotides agree with TRBD1. The germline V gene encodes CDR1 LNHDA and CDR2 SQIVND (reference sequence). The CDR3 consists of 17 residues. The V segment lost 5 bases and the J segment 7 bases; nucleotides outside the gene matches: 17. The CDR3 is CASSPRGPASLWNEQFF. CDR3 DNA sequence: TGTGCCAGTAGTCCTAGGGGGCCGGCATCCCTCTGGAATGAGCAGTTCTTC.

The rearrangement uses TRBV7-9 and TRBJ2-3, with 16 bases that match TRBD2. V lost 5 bases and J lost 0; bases outside the gene matches: 17. The CDR3 is made up of 22 amino acids. The germline gives CDR1 SEHNR, CDR2 FQNEAQ (reference sequence). The CDR3: CASSAPVAGLAGGHPSTDTQYF. The CDR3 DNA follows: TGTGCCAGCAGCGCCCCGGTCGCGGGACTAGCGGGGGGGCACCCTAGCACAGATACGCAGTATTTT.

This clonotype turned up a few times. The rearrangement links TRBV10-2 to TRBJ1-1, with 9 bases identical to TRBD1. V shed 2 bases and J 1 base; nucleotides not matched to a gene: 2. The CDR3 is 15 amino acids. Per the germline V gene, CDR1 is WSHSY and CDR2 is SAAADI. CDR3: CASSEPGQGNTEAFF. CDR3 DNA sequence: TGCGCCAGCAGTGAGCCGGGACAGGGGAACACTGAAGCTTTCTTT.

J is TRBJ2-1 and V is TRBV19; 9 positions agree with TRBD1. Trimming removed 2 bases from V and 6 bases from J; junction bases left unmatched: 5. The CDR3 sequence is 15 residues long. Germline V gene data show CDR1 as LNHDA and CDR2 as SQIVND (reference sequence). CDR3 region: CASSIRDRAVNEQFF. In DNA form, the CDR3 reads TGTGCCAGTAGTATACGGGACAGGGCCGTCAATGAGCAGTTCTTC. Combining the CDR3 with reference TRBV19 and TRBJ2-1 gives the whole variable domain DGGITQSPKYLFRKEGQNVTLSCEQNLNHDAMYWYRQDPGQGLRLIYYSQIVNDFQKGDIAEGYSVSREKKESFPLTVTSAQKNPTAFYLCASSIRDRAVNEQFFGPGTRLTVL.

This chain joins TRBV11-2 and TRBJ2-5; 8 bases are a match to TRBD2. With V trimmed by 2 bases and J by 5 bases, 4 bases remained unmatched. There are 14 residues in the CDR3. Germline CDR1 and CDR2: SGHAT and FQNNGV. This chain's CDR3 is CASSLLAGLETQYF. In nucleotides, the CDR3 is TGTGCCAGCAGCTTACTAGCGGGTCTGGAGACCCAGTACTTC.

The genes are TRBV12-3 or TRBV12-4 and TRBJ2-2; D remains ambiguous. The V end lost 2 bases, the J end lost 7 bases, and 8 bases lay between the germline ends. This CDR3 has 13 residues. CDR3 sequence reads: CASSLPPYGELFF. The CDR3 DNA reads as TGTGCCAGCAGTTTACCCCCCTACGGGGAGCTGTTTTTT.

The V gene is TRBV2, the J gene TRBJ2-7; unclear D gene. The germline V gene has CDR1 SNHLY and CDR2 FYNNEI. The CDR3 has 13 amino acids. The germline V and J ends were trimmed by 7 bases and 1 base, with 11 bases remaining between them. Here the CDR3 reads CASKGDLSYEQYF. CDR3 nucleotide sequence: TGTGCCAGCAAAGGAGACCTATCCTACGAGCAGTACTTC.

The sample holds one count of this clonotype. The genes are TRBV7-2 and TRBJ2-7; 8 bases match TRBD2. The ends lost 2 bases at V and 4 bases at J; junction bases unmatched: 1. This CDR3 comprises 13 residues. Germline V lookup: CDR1 SGHTA, CDR2 FQGNSA. The CDR3: CASSLKRGYEQYF. CDR3 nucleotide sequence: TGTGCCAGCAGCTTAAAGCGGGGGTACGAGCAGTACTTC.

This rearrangement joins TRBV7-6 to TRBJ2-7; D could derive from TRBD1 or TRBD2 (5 bases each). V lost 0 bases and J 4 bases, leaving 16 bases between the germline ends. CDR3 length equals 16 residues. Germline assignment: CDR1 SGHVS and CDR2 FNYEAQ. CDR3 sequence: CASSLAWDGGLYEQYF. DNA of the CDR3: TGTGCCAGCAGCTTAGCTTGGGACGGCGGGCTTTACGAGCAGTACTTC.

There are a few counts of this clonotype. V gene TRBV4-1 combines with J gene TRBJ2-7; D gene ambiguous. Between the trimmed V and J ends, which lost 4 bases and 6 bases, there was a span of 19 bases. This CDR3 comprises 15 residues. Germline lookup yields CDR1 MGHRA and CDR2 YSYEKL. CDR3 in DNA: TGCGCCAGCAGCCGAATGGGATGGGAAGCCGTCGAGCAGTACTTC. Residues: CASSRMGWEAVEQYF.

V is TRBV2 and J is TRBJ2-2; tentatively, D is TRBD1 or TRBD2 (5 bases each). V lost 8 bases and J 2 bases, leaving 18 bases between the germline ends. The CDR3 is 16 amino acids. CDR1 SNHLY and CDR2 FYNNEI come from the germline V gene. The chain's CDR3 is CASLLTGTGNTGELFF. For the CDR3, the DNA is TGTGCCAGCCTACTCACCGGGACCGGTAACACCGGGGAGCTGTTTTTT.

The V gene is TRBV19, the J gene TRBJ1-1, with D uncertain. The V gene lost 6 bases and the J gene lost 2 bases, with 19 bases spanning the gap. The CDR3 runs 16 residues. Germline-derived CDR1 and CDR2 are LNHDA and SQIVND (reference sequence). DNA for the CDR3: TGTGCCAGTAGCCCTAGGACGTTAGAGGTAAACACTGAAGCTTTCTTT. This encodes CASSPRTLEVNTEAFF.

This clonotype was detected a few times. The chain joins TRBV7-8 to TRBJ2-7, with 9 bases that match TRBD2. V lost 5 bases, J lost 2 bases, and 10 bases stayed unmatched. CDR1 is SGHVS and CDR2 is FQNEAQ in the germline V gene. The CDR3 sequence is 16 residues long. CDR3 sequence (DNA): TGTGCCAGCAGCCTCCTTGCGGGGGGGATTCCCTACGAGCAGTACTTC. It encodes CASSLLAGGIPYEQYF.

The chain has TRBV6-6 and TRBJ2-5, with D possibly being TRBD1 or TRBD2 (5 bases each). V lost 7 bases, J lost 1 base, and 7 bases lay in between. Germline CDR1 MNHNY, CDR2 SVGAGI (reference sequence). The CDR3 covers 12 residues. Here the CDR3 reads CASKGPQETQYF. CDR3 DNA: TGTGCCAGCAAGGGACCCCAAGAGACCCAGTACTTC.

As to this clonotype: One end of the junction does not line up with germline, which may come from a read error. The chain combines TRBV12-3 or TRBV12-4 with TRBJ2-7; tentative D call: TRBD1 (6 bases). The length of the CDR3 is 13 residues. The CDR3 DNA reads TGTGCCCGCAGTTACCACAGGGTGCAGGCGCAGTACTTC. It is translated as CARSYHRVQAQYF.

V usage is TRBV7-9 and J usage is TRBJ2-2, with TRBD1 as a possible D gene (5 bases). The germline V gene has CDR1 SEHNR and CDR2 FQNEAQ (reference sequence). CDR3 length equals 13 residues. CDR3 in DNA: TGTGCTACCAGGGCCCCGAACACCGGGGAGCTGTTTTTT. Amino acid sequence: CATRAPNTGELFF.

This clonotype has just a few counts. This chain uses TRBV19 with TRBJ2-3; maybe TRBD2 (5 bases). This CDR3 has 18 amino acids. CDR1 and CDR2 (germline): LNHDA, SQIVND (reference sequence). The V end was cut by 0 bases, the J end by 0 bases, with 16 bases between. Here the CDR3 reads CASSIEILRAPSTDTQYF. CDR3 nucleotide sequence: TGTGCCAGTAGTATAGAGATATTGCGGGCCCCTAGCACAGATACGCAGTATTTT.